Listed below are T cell receptor beta chains from one sample, sequenced in a study of T cell responses to AZD1222 COVID-19 vaccine. Repertoires were generated with immunoSEQ multiplex PCR, while TCRdb's copy carries only in-frame clones and drops some. The data hold some 140,000 clones, with 90% to 95% observed a single time. The sample in question was peripheral blood, obtained on day 0 of AZD1222 vaccination. The receptors here all came from an adult in good health. Both conserved end residues are part of each CDR3. A D gene is named only where the DNA matches it firmly. The listing skips clone size in some rows; elsewhere it reads once, few, many or a size class.

j_call | clone_size | v_call | d_call | cdr3_nt | cdr3_aa
TRBJ2-1 | once | TRBV2 | TRBD1 | TGTGCCAGCAGTGAGGGAGGGACAGGGTTGAGCAATGAGCAGTTCTTC | CASSEGGTGLSNEQFF
TRBJ1-1 | once | TRBV19 | . | TGTGCCAGTCGAATGCAGGGATATTCGATGAACACTGAAGCTTTCTTT | CASRMQGYSMNTEAFF
TRBJ1-2 | . | TRBV28 | TRBD1 | TGTGCCAGCAGCCAACCCTCGCCGACAGGGCCCTCCCTCGCTAACTATGGCTACACCTTC | CASSQPSPTGPSLANYGYTF
TRBJ1-4 | . | TRBV28 | . | TGTGCCAGCAGTTCGCAGGGGTTGGGGAATGAAAAACTGTTTTTT | CASSSQGLGNEKLFF
TRBJ1-5 | . | TRBV6-5 | . | TGTGCCAGCAGTCCAGGGATGGTGCAGAGTCAGCCCCAGCATTTT | CASSPGMVQSQPQHF
TRBJ2-1 | . | TRBV4-3 | . | TGCGCCAGCAGCCAGGGCCTCCACAATGAGCAGTTCTTC | CASSQGLHNEQFF
TRBJ2-1 | . | TRBV4-2 | TRBD2 | TGTGCCAGCAGCGCCCGGACTAGCGGGAGTTACAATGAGCAGTTCTTC | CASSARTSGSYNEQFF
TRBJ1-1 | . | TRBV5-1 | . | TGCGCCAGCAGCTTGGCAAGGAACACTGAAGCTTTCTTT | CASSLARNTEAFF
TRBJ2-5 | once | TRBV24-1 | TRBD1 | TGTGCCACCCGGGACAGTTACGAGGAGACCCAGTACTTC | CATRDSYEETQYF
TRBJ2-5 | . | TRBV27 | . | TGTGCCAGCAGTTTGAGTATTTGGGAGACCCAGTACTTC | CASSLSIWETQYF
TRBJ2-3 | . | TRBV10-3 | TRBD2 | TGTGCCATCAGGGCTAGCGGGAGTGGAACTAGCACAGATACGCAGTATTTT | CAIRASGSGTSTDTQYF
TRBJ2-3 | . | TRBV27 | . | TGTGCCAGCAGTTTATTCCGAGGGGATACGCAGTATTTT | CASSLFRGDTQYF
TRBJ1-1 | . | TRBV11-2 | . | TGTGCCAGCAGCCAAGACAGGAACACTGAAGCTTTCTTT | CASSQDRNTEAFF
TRBJ1-6 | . | TRBV7-9 | . | TGTGCCAGCAGCGGGGGGAATTCACCCCTCCACTTT | CASSGGNSPLHF
TRBJ1-6 | . | TRBV7-2 | . | TGTGCCAGCAGCTCGGGACGGCTAAATTCACCCCTCCACTTT | CASSSGRLNSPLHF
TRBJ1-2 | . | TRBV28 | . | TGTGCCAGCACCCCAGCCCGGGCGGTGAACTATGGCTACACCTTC | CASTPARAVNYGYTF
TRBJ1-4 | . | TRBV9 | . | TGTGCCAGCAGCGTAGATCTAACTAATGAAAAACTGTTTTTT | CASSVDLTNEKLFF
TRBJ2-2 | . | TRBV4-1 | TRBD2 | TGCGCCAGCAGCCGTCTAGCGGGAGGACTGAACACCGGGGAGCTGTTTTTT | CASSRLAGGLNTGELFF
TRBJ2-5 | . | TRBV7-9 | . | TGTGCCAGCAGCTTAGGAGTTTTCCAAGAGACCCAGTACTTC | CASSLGVFQETQYF
TRBJ2-1 | . | TRBV12-3/TRBV12-4 | . | TGTGCCAGCAGTTTAGAAAGGATCAATGAGCAGTTCTTC | CASSLERINEQFF
TRBJ1-6 | . | TRBV30 | . | TGTGCCTGGAGTGGGACACAAAGCTCCTATAATTCACCCCTCCACTTT | CAWSGTQSSYNSPLHF
TRBJ2-7 | . | TRBV5-1 | . | TGCGCCAGCAGCTTGAGCGGCGGCTACGAGCAGTACTTC | CASSLSGGYEQYF
TRBJ2-3 | many | TRBV9 | TRBD2 | TGTGCCAGCAGCGAGGGGGCTAGCGGGAGGGTTGCAGATACGCAGTATTTT | CASSEGASGRVADTQYF
TRBJ2-2 | . | TRBV7-9 | . | TGTGCCAGCAGCTCACCCCCCGGTAGGACGAACACCGGGGAGCTGTTTTTT | CASSSPPGRTNTGELFF
TRBJ2-7 | . | TRBV4-2 | . | TGTGCCAGCAGCCAAGATGCCGGGCCAACCTACGAGCAGTACTTC | CASSQDAGPTYEQYF
TRBJ1-5 | once | TRBV18 | . | TGTGCCAGCTCACCTTTCGACGGGCAGCAAATCCAGCATTTT | CASSPFDGQQIQHF
TRBJ1-2 | . | TRBV6-5 | . | TGTGCCAGTTTACTTGACAGGAGCGTCTATGGCTACACCTTC | CASLLDRSVYGYTF
TRBJ2-7 | . | TRBV11-2 | . | TGTGCCAGCAGCTTAAGCTCTCTGTGGGCCAGCCAGGGCTCCTACGAGCAGTACTTC | CASSLSSLWASQGSYEQYF
TRBJ2-1 | . | TRBV30 | TRBD2 | TGTGCCTGGAGTAGCGGGAGGAGGAATGAGCAGTTCTTC | CAWSSGRRNEQFF
TRBJ2-7 | . | TRBV5-1 | . | TGCGCCAGCAGCAGCGGTATAGGCCACTACGAGCAGTACTTC | CASSSGIGHYEQYF
TRBJ1-6 | . | TRBV14 | TRBD1 | TGTGCCAGCAGCCCCCGCGGACAGGGAAGAAATTCACCCCTCCACTTT | CASSPRGQGRNSPLHF
TRBJ1-6 | . | TRBV27 | TRBD1 | TGTGCCAGCAGTTTAAGGACAGGGGATAATTCACCCCTCCACTTT | CASSLRTGDNSPLHF
TRBJ1-1 | . | TRBV3-1/TRBV3-2 | . | TGTGCCAGCAGCCAAGATGGGGGAGGGAACACTGAAGCTTTCTTT | CASSQDGGGNTEAFF
TRBJ2-1 | . | TRBV28 | . | TGTGCCAGCATCCCAGGTAGCGGCACCTACAATGAGCAGTTCTTC | CASIPGSGTYNEQFF
TRBJ2-7 | . | TRBV28 | TRBD2 | TGTGCCAGCAGTTTATCGGCTAGCGGGCAACACGAGCAGTACTTC | CASSLSASGQHEQYF
TRBJ2-5 | once | TRBV3-1/TRBV3-2 | . | TGTGCCAGCAGCCAAGAGGTTGGGGGCTTGGGGGAGACCCAGTACTTC | CASSQEVGGLGETQYF
TRBJ2-2 | . | TRBV18 | TRBD1 | TGTGCCAGCTCACTTGACAGGGGTGACCGGGAGCTGTTTTTT | CASSLDRGDRELFF
TRBJ2-7 | few | TRBV28 | TRBD1 | TGTGCCAGCAGTTCACCGGGACAGCCCTACGAGCAGTACTTC | CASSSPGQPYEQYF
TRBJ2-1 | . | TRBV7-2 | . | TGTGCCAGCAGCTTAGGGCGGGCTAGCCGGATGCCCTACAATGAGCAGTTCTTC | CASSLGRASRMPYNEQFF
TRBJ1-3 | . | TRBV19 | . | TGTGCCAGTAGCCCCCAGAGTCGGGCTTCTGGAAACACCATATATTTT | CASSPQSRASGNTIYF
TRBJ1-2 | . | TRBV5-1 | TRBD1 | TGCGCCAGCAGCTTGAGACAGGGAGAGGGCTACACCTTC | CASSLRQGEGYTF
TRBJ2-1 | . | TRBV15 | . | TGTGCCACCAGCAGGGATCTGGAAGGTGAGCAGTTCTTC | CATSRDLEGEQFF
TRBJ2-7 | . | TRBV2 | . | TGTGCCAGCAGTGAAGAAGGAAGGGTAGGTCCCTACGAGCAGTACTTC | CASSEEGRVGPYEQYF